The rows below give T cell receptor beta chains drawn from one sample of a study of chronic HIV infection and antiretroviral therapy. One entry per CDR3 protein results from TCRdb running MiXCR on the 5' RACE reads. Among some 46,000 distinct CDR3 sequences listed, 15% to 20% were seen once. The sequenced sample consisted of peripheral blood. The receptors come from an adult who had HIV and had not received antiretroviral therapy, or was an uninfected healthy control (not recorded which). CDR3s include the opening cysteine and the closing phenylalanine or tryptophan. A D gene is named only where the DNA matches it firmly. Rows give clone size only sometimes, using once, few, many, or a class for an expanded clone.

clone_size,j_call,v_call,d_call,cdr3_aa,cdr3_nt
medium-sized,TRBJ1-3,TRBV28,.,CASSLIKRGDSGNTIYF,TGTGCCAGCAGTTTAATAAAGAGGGGAGACTCTGGAAACACCATATATTTT
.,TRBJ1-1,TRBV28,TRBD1,CASNPTGRLMNTEAFF,TGTGCCAGCAACCCGACAGGGCGTCTTATGAACACTGAAGCTTTCTTT
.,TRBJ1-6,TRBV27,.,CASSLGRSASPLHF,TGTGCCAGCAGTTTGGGCAGGTCGGCTTCACCCCTCCACTTT
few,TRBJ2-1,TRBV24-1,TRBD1,CASERGQGPPTGQFF,TGTGCCAGCGAACGAGGACAGGGCCCCCCGACGGGGCAGTTCTTC
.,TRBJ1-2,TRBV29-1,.,CSVEGGGGYGYTF,TGCAGCGTTGAGGGAGGGGGGGGCTATGGCTACACCTTC
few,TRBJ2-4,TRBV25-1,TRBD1,CASSEQTGGENIQYF,TGTGCCAGCAGTGAACAAACAGGGGGCGAAAACATTCAGTACTTC
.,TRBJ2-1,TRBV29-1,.,CSVEMAYNEQFF,TGCAGCGTCGAGATGGCCTACAATGAGCAGTTCTTC
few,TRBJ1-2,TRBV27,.,CASGRPQSANYGYTF,TGTGCCAGCGGCCGACCCCAGAGTGCTAACTATGGCTACACCTTC
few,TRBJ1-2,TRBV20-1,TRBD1,CSGRGQGISRLSGYTF,TGCAGTGGCCGGGGACAGGGGATTTCCCGTTTAAGTGGCTACACCTTC
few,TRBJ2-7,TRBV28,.,CASSLGAPSSYEQYF,TGTGCCAGCAGTTTAGGGGCGCCGAGCTCCTACGAGCAGTACTTC
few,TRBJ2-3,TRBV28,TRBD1,CASSQDRFSDTQYF,TGTGCCAGCAGTCAGGACAGGTTTTCAGATACGCAGTATTTT
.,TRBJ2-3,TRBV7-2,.,CASSSEGMLRTDTQYF,TGTGCCAGCAGTTCAGAGGGGATGTTACGCACAGATACGCAGTATTTT
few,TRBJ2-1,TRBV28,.,CASSFPRLSRSYNEQFF,TGTGCCAGCAGCTTTCCCCGACTATCTCGCTCCTACAATGAGCAGTTCTTC
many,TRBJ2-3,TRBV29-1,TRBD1,CSVEAQDRSTDTQYF,TGCAGCGTTGAAGCCCAGGACAGGAGCACAGATACGCAGTATTTT
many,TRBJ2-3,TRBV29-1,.,CSVESGPDTQYF,TGCAGCGTCGAAAGCGGGCCAGATACGCAGTATTTT
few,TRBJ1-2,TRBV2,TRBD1,CASRTGQGALVYGYTF,TGTGCCAGCAGGACGGGACAGGGGGCTTTAGTCTATGGCTACACCTTC
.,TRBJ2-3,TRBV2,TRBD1,CASSVPRGQADTQYF,TGTGCCAGCAGTGTTCCCAGGGGGCAGGCAGATACGCAGTATTTT
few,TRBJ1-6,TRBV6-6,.,CASSYSPGQYNSPLHF,TGTGCCAGCAGTTACTCACCAGGCCAATATAATTCACCCCTCCACTTT
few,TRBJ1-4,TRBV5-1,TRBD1,CASSLGTGREKLFF,TGCGCCAGCAGCTTGGGGACAGGGCGTGAAAAACTGTTTTTT
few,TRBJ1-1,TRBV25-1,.,CASSELADRPPTEAFF,TGTGCCAGCAGTGAATTGGCGGACAGACCACCCACTGAAGCTTTCTTT
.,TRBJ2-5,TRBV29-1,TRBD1,CSGARDSARETQYF,TGCAGCGGTGCCCGGGACAGTGCTCGAGAGACCCAGTACTTC
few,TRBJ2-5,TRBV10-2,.,CASSEWTAAQETQYF,TGCGCCAGCAGTGAGTGGACAGCCGCCCAAGAGACCCAGTACTTC